Listed below are T cell receptor beta chains from one sample, sequenced in a study of T cell changes during pregnancy in multiple sclerosis. The repertoire was sequenced with immunoSEQ multiplex PCR; TCRdb's copy has only in-frame clones and lacks some. The table has around 40,000 clones, around 90% seen once. This specimen consisted of CD4+ T cells from peripheral blood mononuclear cells, obtained before pregnancy. Receptors were obtained from a female donor with multiple sclerosis, enrolled in a pregnancy study. The CDR3 runs from the conserved cysteine through the conserved F or W. D genes are given only for firm matches. The size of a clone is reported for some rows only, either as once, few or many, or as a class for expanded clones.

TRBD1 TRBJ1-2 TRBV19 NA CASSPRSDRAGYTF TGTGCCAGTAGTCCACGCTCGGACAGGGCTGGCTACACCTTC
NA TRBJ1-3 TRBV7-8 NA CASSPPGWRSEQNTIYF TGTGCCAGCAGCCCCCCAGGTTGGAGGTCGGAGCAAAACACCATATATTTT
TRBD2 TRBJ2-7 TRBV5-4 NA CASSSGGYEQYF TGTGCCAGCAGTAGCGGGGGTTACGAGCAGTACTTC
TRBD1 TRBJ1-1 TRBV5-1 NA CASSTGVPIKQLFF TGCGCCAGCAGCACAGGGGTCCCCATAAAACAACTCTTCTTT
NA TRBJ1-1 TRBV11-2 NA CAGAGRGRNTEAFF TGTGCCGGTGCAGGGAGGGGCCGGAACACTGAAGCTTTCTTT
NA TRBJ1-2 TRBV9 NA CASSPRGGAYGYTF TGTGCCAGCAGCCCTAGGGGAGGGGCCTATGGCTACACCTTC
TRBD1 TRBJ2-1 TRBV5-1 NA CASSYLDGTGGINEQFF TGCGCCAGCAGCTACCTCGATGGGACAGGGGGAATCAATGAGCAGTTCTTC
NA TRBJ2-1 TRBV18 NA CASSPRGGLPPTYNEQFF TGTGCCAGCTCACCGAGGGGGGGTTTGCCCCCCACCTACAATGAGCAGTTCTTC
NA TRBJ1-6 TRBV28 once CASSPLNSPLHF TGTGCCAGCAGCCCCTTAAATTCACCCCTCCACTTT
NA TRBJ2-7 TRBV9 NA CASSVGPLQGSYEQYF TGTGCCAGCAGCGTAGGTCCCCTCCAGGGGTCCTACGAGCAGTACTTC
NA TRBJ1-1 TRBV15 once CATSRGQRYTEAFF TGTGCCACCAGCAGAGGTCAGCGATACACTGAAGCTTTCTTT
NA TRBJ2-5 TRBV6-6 NA CASSSPGGETQYF TGTGCCAGCAGTTCGCCAGGGGGGGAGACCCAGTACTTC
NA TRBJ1-1 TRBV6-6 NA CASTKASGGEAFF TGTGCCAGCACCAAGGCCAGTGGAGGTGAAGCTTTCTTT
NA TRBJ2-7 TRBV19 NA CASSTLTGTPGYEQYF TGTGCCAGTAGTACCTTGACAGGGACTCCGGGCTACGAGCAGTACTTC
NA TRBJ2-3 TRBV4-1 NA CASSQDRLDTQYF TGCGCCAGCAGCCAAGACAGGCTGGATACGCAGTATTTT
TRBD2 TRBJ2-3 TRBV5-1 NA CASSLALAAITDTQYF TGCGCCAGCAGCTTGGCTCTAGCGGCAATCACAGATACGCAGTATTTT
TRBD1 TRBJ1-4 TRBV4-3 NA CASSQVGQGDEKLFF TGCGCCAGCAGCCAAGTGGGACAGGGAGATGAAAAACTGTTTTTT
NA TRBJ1-2 TRBV19 NA CAASRRSNYGYTF TGTGCCGCGTCCCGCAGGTCAAACTATGGCTACACCTTC
NA TRBJ1-2 TRBV5-4 few CASSIPQGAYGYTF TGTGCCAGCAGCATCCCACAGGGAGCTTATGGCTACACCTTC
TRBD1 TRBJ1-5 TRBV2 NA CASQPTGTSNQPQHF TGTGCCAGCCAACCGACAGGGACGAGCAATCAGCCCCAGCATTTT
TRBD2 TRBJ2-2 TRBV7-3 once CASSLPVRERGGTGELFF TGTGCCAGCAGCTTGCCAGTGAGGGAGCGGGGGGGAACCGGGGAGCTGTTTTTT
TRBD1 TRBJ2-2 TRBV5-4 NA CASSLRTGGPGELFF TGTGCCAGCAGCTTGAGGACAGGGGGTCCCGGGGAGCTGTTTTTT
TRBD2 TRBJ2-1 TRBV11-3 NA CASSLEASGGLNNEQFF TGTGCCAGCAGCTTAGAGGCTAGCGGGGGGTTGAACAATGAGCAGTTCTTC
NA TRBJ1-1 TRBV5-4 once CASSLISHTTGEAFF TGTGCCAGCAGCTTGATCTCCCACACGACGGGTGAAGCTTTCTTT
NA TRBJ1-4 TRBV2 NA CASSEVLAGEKLFF TGTGCCAGCAGTGAGGTCCTGGCGGGGGAAAAACTGTTTTTT
NA TRBJ1-2 TRBV20-1 NA CSARDGAQTTF TGCAGTGCTAGAGATGGGGCTCAAACCACCTTC
NA TRBJ2-7 TRBV5-6 NA CASSRGAFGYEQYF TGTGCCAGCAGCCGGGGGGCCTTTGGCTACGAGCAGTACTTC
NA TRBJ2-3 TRBV27 few CASSPHSTDTQYF TGTGCCAGCAGTCCACATAGCACAGATACGCAGTATTTT
NA TRBJ2-7 TRBV18 NA CASSPFSSYEQYF TGTGCCAGCTCACCCTTCAGCTCCTACGAGCAGTACTTC
NA TRBJ2-5 TRBV7-8 NA CASSLSRETQYF TGTGCCAGCAGCTTATCTCGGGAGACCCAGTACTTC
NA TRBJ2-2 TRBV2 NA CASTREAGELFF TGTGCCAGCACCAGGGAGGCCGGGGAGCTGTTTTTT
TRBD1 TRBJ2-5 TRBV10-3 NA CAISETPGQGRETQYF TGTGCCATCAGTGAGACCCCCGGACAGGGGAGGGAGACCCAGTACTTC
TRBD1 TRBJ1-2 TRBV4-2 NA CASSQDSGQAYGYTF TGTGCCAGCAGCCAAGACTCGGGACAGGCCTATGGCTACACCTTC
NA TRBJ2-2 TRBV28 NA CASSFRRGSTGELFF TGTGCCAGCAGCTTCAGAAGAGGGTCCACCGGGGAGCTGTTTTTT
TRBD1 TRBJ2-3 TRBV5-1 NA CASSQDRTWDTQYF TGCGCCAGCAGCCAGGACAGGACTTGGGATACGCAGTATTTT
NA TRBJ2-2 TRBV9 NA CASSVALGLRNTGELFF TGTGCCAGCAGCGTAGCTCTAGGACTACGGAACACCGGGGAGCTGTTTTTT
TRBD1 TRBJ2-4 TRBV6-4 NA CASSEMTGVKAKNIQYF TGTGCCAGCAGCGAAATGACAGGGGTTAAGGCCAAAAACATTCAGTACTTC
NA TRBJ2-7 TRBV28 NA CASSLLKDRDEQYF TGTGCCAGCAGTTTGTTAAAGGACAGAGACGAGCAGTACTTC
NA TRBJ1-3 TRBV5-1 NA CASSLNQDSGNTIYF TGCGCCAGCAGCTTGAACCAGGACTCTGGAAACACCATATATTTT
TRBD1 TRBJ1-6 TRBV9 NA CASSGLDRGWANSPLHF TGTGCCAGCAGCGGGCTGGACAGGGGATGGGCTAATTCACCCCTCCACTTT
NA TRBJ2-3 TRBV10-3 NA CAISEPSGPGADTQYF TGTGCCATCAGTGAGCCGTCGGGTCCCGGGGCAGATACGCAGTATTTT
NA TRBJ2-5 TRBV5-4 NA CASSPGGHGLGWTQYF TGTGCCAGCAGCCCGGGCGGACATGGCCTTGGGTGGACCCAGTACTTC
NA TRBJ2-3 TRBV5-6 NA CASTALSGATDTQYF TGTGCCAGCACGGCTTTGTCAGGGGCCACAGATACGCAGTATTTT
NA TRBJ1-6 TRBV5-1 once CASSVTRPEITPLHF TGCGCCAGCAGCGTAACTCGACCGGAGATAACACCCCTCCACTTT
NA TRBJ1-1 TRBV5-4 few CASSLNPGDTEAFF TGTGCCAGCAGCCTCAATCCGGGGGACACTGAAGCTTTCTTT
TRBD1 TRBJ1-2 TRBV5-6 NA CASSLRGPYGYTF TGTGCCAGCAGCCTCAGGGGGCCCTATGGCTACACCTTC